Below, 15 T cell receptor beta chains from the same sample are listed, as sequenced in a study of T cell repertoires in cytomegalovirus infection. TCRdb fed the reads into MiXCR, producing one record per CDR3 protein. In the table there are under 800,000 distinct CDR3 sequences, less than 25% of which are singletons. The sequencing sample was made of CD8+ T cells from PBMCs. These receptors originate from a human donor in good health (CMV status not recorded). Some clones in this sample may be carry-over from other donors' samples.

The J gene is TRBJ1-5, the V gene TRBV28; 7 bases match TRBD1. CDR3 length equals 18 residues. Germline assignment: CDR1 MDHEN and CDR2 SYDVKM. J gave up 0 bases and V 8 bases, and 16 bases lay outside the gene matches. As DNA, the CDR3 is TGTGCCAGCGATTCGACAGGGACTTTATACGATAGCAATCAGCCCCAGCATTTT. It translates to CASDSTGTLYDSNQPQHF.

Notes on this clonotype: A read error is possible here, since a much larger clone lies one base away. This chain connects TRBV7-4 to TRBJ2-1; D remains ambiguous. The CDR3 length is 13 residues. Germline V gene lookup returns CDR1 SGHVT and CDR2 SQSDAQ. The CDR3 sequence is CANSLDVNNEQFF. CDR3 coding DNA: TGTGCCAACAGCTTAGATGTGAACAATGAGCAGTTCTTC.

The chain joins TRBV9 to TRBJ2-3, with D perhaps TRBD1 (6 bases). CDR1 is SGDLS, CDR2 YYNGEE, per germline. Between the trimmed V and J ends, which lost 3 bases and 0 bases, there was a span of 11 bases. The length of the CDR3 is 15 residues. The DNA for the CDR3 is TGTGCCAGCAGCGGAAAGACAGGCAGCACAGATACGCAGTATTTT. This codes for CASSGKTGSTDTQYF.

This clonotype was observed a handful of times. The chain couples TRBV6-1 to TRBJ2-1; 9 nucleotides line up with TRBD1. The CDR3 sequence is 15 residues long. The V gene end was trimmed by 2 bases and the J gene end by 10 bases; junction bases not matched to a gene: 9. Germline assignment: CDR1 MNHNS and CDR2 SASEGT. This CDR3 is CASSEPYRGPREQFF. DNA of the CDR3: TGTGCCAGCAGTGAACCCTACAGGGGGCCGAGGGAGCAGTTCTTC.

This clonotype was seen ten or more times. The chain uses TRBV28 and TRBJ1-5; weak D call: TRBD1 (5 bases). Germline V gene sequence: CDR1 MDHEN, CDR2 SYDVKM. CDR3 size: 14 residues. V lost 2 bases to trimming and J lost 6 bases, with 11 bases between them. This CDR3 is CASSLRGGGQPQHF. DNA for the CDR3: TGTGCCAGCAGTTTACGAGGCGGGGGTCAGCCCCAGCATTTT.

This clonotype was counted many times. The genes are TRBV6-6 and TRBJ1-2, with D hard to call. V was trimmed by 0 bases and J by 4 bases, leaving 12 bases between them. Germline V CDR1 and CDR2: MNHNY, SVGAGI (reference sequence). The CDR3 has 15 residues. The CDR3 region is CASSYSSGSSYGYTF. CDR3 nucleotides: TGTGCCAGCAGTTACTCGTCGGGATCTTCCTATGGCTACACCTTC.

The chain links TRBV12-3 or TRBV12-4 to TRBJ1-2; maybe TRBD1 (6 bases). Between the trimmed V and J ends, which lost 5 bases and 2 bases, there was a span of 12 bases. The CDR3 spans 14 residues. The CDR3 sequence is CASSPFQGNYGYTF. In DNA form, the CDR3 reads TGTGCCAGCAGTCCCTTTCAGGGGAACTATGGCTACACCTTC.

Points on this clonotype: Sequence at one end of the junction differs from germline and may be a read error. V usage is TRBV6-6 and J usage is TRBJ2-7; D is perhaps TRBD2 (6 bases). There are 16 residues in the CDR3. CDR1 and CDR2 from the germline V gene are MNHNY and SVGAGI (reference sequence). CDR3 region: CASSYSRDSWSYEQHF. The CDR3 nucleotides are TGTGCCAGCAGTTACTCGAGGGACTCCTGGTCCTACGAGCAGCACTTC.

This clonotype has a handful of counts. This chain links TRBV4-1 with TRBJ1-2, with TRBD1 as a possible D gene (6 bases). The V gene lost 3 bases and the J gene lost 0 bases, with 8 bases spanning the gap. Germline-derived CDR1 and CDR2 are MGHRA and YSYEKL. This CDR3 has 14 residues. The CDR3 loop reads CASSQDSTNYGYTF. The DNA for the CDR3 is TGCGCCAGCAGCCAGGACAGCACTAACTATGGCTACACCTTC.

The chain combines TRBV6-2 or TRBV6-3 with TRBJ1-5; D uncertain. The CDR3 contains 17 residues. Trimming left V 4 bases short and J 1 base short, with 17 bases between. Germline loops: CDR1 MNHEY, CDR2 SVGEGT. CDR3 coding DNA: TGTGCCAGCAGTTCCCTCCCTGAAGGTGTCAGCAATCAGCCCCAGCATTTT. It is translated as CASSSLPEGVSNQPQHF.

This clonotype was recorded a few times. The CDR3 is CASSEFQGTRDEQFF. The CDR3 region has the DNA TGTGCCAGCAGTGAATTCCAGGGGACAAGGGATGAGCAGTTCTTC. V is TRBV2 and J is TRBJ2-1; D is possibly TRBD1 (6 bases). The CDR3 covers 15 residues. V was cut by 2 bases and J by 8 bases, with 16 bases left in between. CDR1 SNHLY and CDR2 FYNNEI come from the germline V gene.

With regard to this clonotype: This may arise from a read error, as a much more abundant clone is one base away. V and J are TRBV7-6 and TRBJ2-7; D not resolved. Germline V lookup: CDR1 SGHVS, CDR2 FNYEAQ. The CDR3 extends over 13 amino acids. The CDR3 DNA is TGTGCCAGCAGCCCAAGACCCTCGGGCGAGCGGTACTTC. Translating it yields CASSPRPSGERYF.

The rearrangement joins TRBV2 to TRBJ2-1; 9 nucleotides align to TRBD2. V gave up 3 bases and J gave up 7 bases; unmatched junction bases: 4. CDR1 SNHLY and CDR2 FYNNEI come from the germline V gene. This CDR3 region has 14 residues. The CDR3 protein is CASSEAGGGNEQFF. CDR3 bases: TGTGCCAGCAGTGAGGCGGGGGGGGGGAATGAGCAGTTCTTC.

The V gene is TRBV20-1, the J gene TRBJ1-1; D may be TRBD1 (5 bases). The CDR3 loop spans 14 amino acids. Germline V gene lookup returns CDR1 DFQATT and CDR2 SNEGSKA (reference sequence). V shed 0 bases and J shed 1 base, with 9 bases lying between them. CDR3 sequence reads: CSARDLDKNTEAFF. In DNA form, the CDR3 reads TGCAGTGCTAGAGATCTGGACAAGAACACTGAAGCTTTCTTT.

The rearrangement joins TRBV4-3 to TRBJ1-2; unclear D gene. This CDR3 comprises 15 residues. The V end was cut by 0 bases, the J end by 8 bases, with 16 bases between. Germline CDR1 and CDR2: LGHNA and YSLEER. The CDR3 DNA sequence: TGCGCCAGCAGCCAAGATGGGTTCGGCAGAGACGGCTACACCTTC. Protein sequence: CASSQDGFGRDGYTF.